This TCR beta chain appears in the sequencing data of a study of regulatory T cells in long-lasting Graves disease (dated by TCRdb to about 2021). Regarding the study in general: Patients with newly diagnosed Graves' disease had been on antithyroid drugs for under 3 months. A total of roughly 35 samples underwent TCR sequencing: about 13 from persistent and approximately 20 from newly diagnosed Graves' disease patients. Peripheral blood TCR sequencing and RNA sequencing compared persistent Graves' disease patients with newly diagnosed Graves' disease patients. The study was registered as a clinical trial and conducted in China. Results and caveats for the whole study, not just this receptor: As a limitation, the authors acknowledged that the small sample size may reduce accuracy. A larger number of public clonotypes was shared among persistent patients (about 2,700) than among newly diagnosed patients (about 990). The study examined only peripheral blood because the primary lesion, thyroid tissue, could not be accessed. Lower TCR Shannon entropy and fewer highly expanded clones were observed in persistent Graves' disease patients than in newly diagnosed patients, which suggested clonal expansion. Persistent disease showed preferential use of TRBV28, TRBJ1-2 and TRBJ2-5, whereas newly diagnosed disease favored TRBV20-1 and TRBJ2-1. Sequencing and analysis were limited to the TCR beta chain.

Reading the label with the study, this specimen's time point is: newly diagnosed GD, antithyroid drugs for less than 3 months. For both TCR sequencing and RNA sequencing, RNA was extracted from PBMCs in TRIzol. The diagnosis of Graves' disease followed American Thyroid Association guidelines. Patients for the study were recruited at an endocrinology department in Xi'an, China. From each patient, nine milliliters of peripheral blood was collected into an EDTA anticoagulant tube. PBMCs were isolated by Ficoll Paque Plus density gradient separation without further T cell sorting. An Agilent 2100 Bioanalyzer and agarose gel were used to assess RNA quality, and a NanoDrop 2000 was used to measure RNA concentration. Based on the germline V gene (reference sequence), the CDR1 and CDR2 sequences are GTSNPN and SVGIG. Deletion took 0 bases off V and 5 bases off J, with a span of 10 bases between the germline ends. Measured from the cysteine to the phenylalanine, the CDR3 is 13 residues long. Kept here is only the CDR3 DNA, which spans 39 bases and is read in frame from base 1.

Many counts were recorded for this clonotype. Its recognized antigen is unknown. Base-call qualities are not available, and no considerably larger clone is one nucleotide away. Library creation used multiplex PCR. The reads were generated on an Illumina HiSeq 4000. CDR3 regions were amplified by Arm-PCR with iRepertoire HTBI primers to construct TCR beta libraries. Before sequencing, the PCR products underwent gel purification. As for how the authors treated the data: A total of roughly 65 TRBV and 14 TRBJ segments were identified across samples and were used for gene usage analysis of CDR3 amino acid clonotypes. COPE and FqMerger were used to merge the filtered high-quality paired reads into contigs. BLAST was used to align contigs to the IMGT TRBV, TRBD and TRBJ reference genes, and CDR3 was defined following IMGT. Any clonotype with a frequency above 0.1% was classified as a highly expanded clone. Repertoire diversity was measured by Shannon entropy, and V-J evenness by the Gini coefficient. A clonotype was considered public if more than one individual shared it. TCRdb reprocessed the public reads (quality trimming at Q25 with fastp, clone calling with MiXCR) and kept in-frame beta chains. Rows with one shared CDR3 protein collapse into an entry with the most common genes and DNA. It is TCRdb's table, rather than the study itself, that gives the V and J calls and clone size. For this sample there are 450,000 to 650,000 distinct CDR3 sequences; about 16% appear just once. Roughly 25% of the sample is taken by the ten largest.

These records were also assigned to another study, of T cells in Graves' hyperthyroidism and ophthalmopathy. The second study, in turn, reports: Graves' hyperthyroidism was defined as stable when no progression to ophthalmopathy occurred over 18 months of follow-up. Hyperthyroidism patients were newly diagnosed, had a disease duration of under 2 months, and were aged 18 to 65 years. Patients with uncontrolled infections, other autoimmune diseases, pregnancy or lactation were excluded. Diagnoses relied on clinical symptoms, serum thyroxine and TRAb, thyroid ultrasound and orbital computed tomography. The first round of RT-PCR for the TCR CDR3 was performed with the HTBI primer set and the Qiagen OneStep RT-PCR kit. Most expanded thyroid clonotypes (frequency above 0.001) were also detected in blood, a finding suggesting that blood repertoires may reflect thyroid immune responses. A 13 V-J signature model separated ophthalmopathy from stable hyperthyroidism, with 87.88% sensitivity and 81% to 82% specificity in cross-validation and 80%/75% in testing. In validation, the model predicted progression to ophthalmopathy a median of 6.5 months before onset, with about 64% sensitivity and just under 75% specificity. To identify TCR V-J signatures that set the groups apart, the researchers used a discovery cohort of more than 95 patients, made up of 40 to 45 with Graves' ophthalmopathy and some 55 with stable Graves' hyperthyroidism. An independent validation cohort of 18 to 20 hyperthyroidism patients and more than 15 patients who later progressed to ophthalmopathy tested prospective prediction of ophthalmopathy. The 90 or so discovery patients were randomly split 7:3 into training and test sets. Thyroid tissue and blood T-cell repertoires from six Graves' hyperthyroidism patients were also compared in the study. Once sampling was done, hyperthyroidism patients were given methimazole at a starting dose of 30 mg daily, whereas ophthalmopathy patients were given high-dose intravenous methylprednisolone. The libraries were constructed in a second round of multiplex PCR and then size-selected and purified. The libraries were sequenced on an Illumina HiSeq2000 using paired-end 100 bp reads. SOAPnuke was used to process the raw data, removing reads that contained adapters or uncalled bases, had a mean Phred below 15, or lacked an exact match to the constant primer or identifier. COPE v1.2.5 was used to merge the high-quality paired reads, and each unique nucleotide sequence was defined as a clonotype. Clonotypes were aligned to IMGT TRBV, TRBD and TRBJ reference segments using MiTCR v1.1. Analysis was restricted to V-J combinations with a frequency above 0.0001, which covered roughly 99% of repertoires. A TCS score was defined as the ratio of F50 (clonal expansion) to E x V (chaos), with BLOSUM62-based TCRdist applied between CDR3 peptides within each V-J. Welch's t-statistics and random forest reduced fewer than 550 V-J features to fewer than 15, which were used in a naive Bayes classifier (R e1071). No statistical method was used to fix the sample size in advance, and group allocation was not hidden from the investigators. The paper reports TCR Vbeta CDR3 sequencing of over 120 peripheral blood samples: some 44 ophthalmopathy, roughly 74 hyperthyroidism and 17 progressor patients.

Here the chain combines TRBV30 and TRBJ1-1; the best D guess is TRBD1, with 6 bases matching. Source: peripheral blood mononuclear cells (PBMCs), taken at new diagnosis, from a patient treated with antithyroid drugs. This TCR derives from a middle-aged woman with Graves disease. Donor details come from another sample of the same person, matched by shared clones. The sequence in DNA is TGTGCCTGGAGTGTTTTAGGGGGAACTGAAGCTTTCTTT. Its product reads: CAWSVLGGTEAFF. The full variable domain, with segments outside the CDR3 supplied by the reference TRBV30 and TRBJ1-1 proteins, appears as SQTIHQWPATLVQPVGSPLSLECTVEGTSNPNLYWYRQAAGRGLQLLFYSVGIGQISSEVPQNLSASRPQDRQFILSSKKLLLSDSGFYLCAWSVLGGTEAFFGQGTRLTVV.